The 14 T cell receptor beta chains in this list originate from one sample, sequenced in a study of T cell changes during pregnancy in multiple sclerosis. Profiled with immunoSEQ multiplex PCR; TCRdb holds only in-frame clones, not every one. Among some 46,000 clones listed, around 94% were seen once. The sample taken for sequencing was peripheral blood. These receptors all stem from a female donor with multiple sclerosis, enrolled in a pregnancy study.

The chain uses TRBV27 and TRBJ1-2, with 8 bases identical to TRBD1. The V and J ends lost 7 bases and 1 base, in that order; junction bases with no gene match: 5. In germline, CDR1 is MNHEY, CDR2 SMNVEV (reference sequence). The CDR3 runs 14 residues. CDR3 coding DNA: TGTGCCAGCACCAGGACAGGGCTTAACTATGGCTACACCTTC. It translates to CASTRTGLNYGYTF.

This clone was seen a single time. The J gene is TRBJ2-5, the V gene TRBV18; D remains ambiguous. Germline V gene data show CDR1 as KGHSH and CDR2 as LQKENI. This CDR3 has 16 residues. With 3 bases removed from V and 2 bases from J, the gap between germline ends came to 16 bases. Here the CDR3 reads CASSPRDGASQETQYF. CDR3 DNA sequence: TGTGCCAGCTCACCTCGAGATGGAGCCAGTCAAGAGACCCAGTACTTC. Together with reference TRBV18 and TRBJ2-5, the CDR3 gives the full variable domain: NAGVMQNPRHLVRRRGQEARLRCSPMKGHSHVYWYRQLPEEGLKFMVYLQKENIIDESGMPKERFSAEFPKEGPSILRIQQVVRGDSAAYFCASSPRDGASQETQYFGPGTRLLVL.

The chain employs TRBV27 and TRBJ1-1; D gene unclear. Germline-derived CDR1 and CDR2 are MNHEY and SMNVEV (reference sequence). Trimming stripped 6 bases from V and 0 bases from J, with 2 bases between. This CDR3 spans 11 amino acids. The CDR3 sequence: CASRLNTEAFF. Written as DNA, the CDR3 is TGTGCCAGCAGGCTGAACACTGAAGCTTTCTTT.

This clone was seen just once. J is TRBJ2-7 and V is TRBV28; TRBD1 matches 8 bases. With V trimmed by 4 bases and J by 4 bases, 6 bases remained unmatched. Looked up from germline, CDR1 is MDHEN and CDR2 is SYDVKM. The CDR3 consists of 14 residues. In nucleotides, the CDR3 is TGTGCCAGCAGTTCCGGACAGGGAGTTTACGAGCAGTACTTC. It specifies CASSSGQGVYEQYF.

This CDR3 is CASSLFPAGRGSYEQYF. CDR3 bases: TGTGCCAGCAGTTTATTCCCCGCGGGGCGGGGTTCCTACGAGCAGTACTTC. J is TRBJ2-7 and V is TRBV28; possible D gene TRBD2, 6 bases. This CDR3 spans 17 amino acids. From germline, CDR1 is MDHEN and CDR2 SYDVKM. V shed 1 base and J shed 1 base, with 17 bases lying between them.

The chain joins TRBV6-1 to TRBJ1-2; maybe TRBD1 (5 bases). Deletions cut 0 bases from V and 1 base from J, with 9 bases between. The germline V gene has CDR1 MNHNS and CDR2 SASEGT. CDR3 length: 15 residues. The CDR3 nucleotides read TGTGCCAGCAGTGAAGCAGGGGCGGGTAACTATGGCTACACCTTC. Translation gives CASSEAGAGNYGYTF.

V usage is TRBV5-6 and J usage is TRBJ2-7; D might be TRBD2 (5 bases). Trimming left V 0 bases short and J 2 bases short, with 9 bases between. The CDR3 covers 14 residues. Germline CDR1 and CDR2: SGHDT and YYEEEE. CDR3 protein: CASSLVHGAYEQYF. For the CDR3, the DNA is TGTGCCAGCAGCTTGGTCCACGGGGCCTACGAGCAGTACTTC.

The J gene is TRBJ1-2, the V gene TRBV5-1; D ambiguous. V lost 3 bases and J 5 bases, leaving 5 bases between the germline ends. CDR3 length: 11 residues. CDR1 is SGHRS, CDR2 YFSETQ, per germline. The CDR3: CASSYGYGYTF. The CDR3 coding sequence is TGCGCCAGCAGCTATGGGTATGGCTACACCTTC.

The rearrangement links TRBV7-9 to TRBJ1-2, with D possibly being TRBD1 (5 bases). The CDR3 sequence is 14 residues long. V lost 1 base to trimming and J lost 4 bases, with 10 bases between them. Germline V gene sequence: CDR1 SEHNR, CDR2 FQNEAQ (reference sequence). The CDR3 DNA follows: TGTGCCAGCAGCTTAGAACAGGACTTCTATGGCTACACCTTC. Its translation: CASSLEQDFYGYTF.

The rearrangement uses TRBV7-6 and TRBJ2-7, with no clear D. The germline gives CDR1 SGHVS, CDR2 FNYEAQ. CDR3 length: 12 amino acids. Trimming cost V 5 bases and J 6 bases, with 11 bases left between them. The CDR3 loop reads CASSRTVSEQYF. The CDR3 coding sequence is TGTGCCAGCAGCCGGACCGTTAGCGAGCAGTACTTC.

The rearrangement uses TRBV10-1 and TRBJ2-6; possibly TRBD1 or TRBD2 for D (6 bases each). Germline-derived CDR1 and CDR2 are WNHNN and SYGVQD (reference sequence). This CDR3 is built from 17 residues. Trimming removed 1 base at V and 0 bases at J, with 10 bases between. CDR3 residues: CASSEYRDFSGANVLTF. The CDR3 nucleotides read TGCGCCAGCAGTGAGTACAGGGACTTCTCTGGGGCCAACGTCCTGACTTTC.

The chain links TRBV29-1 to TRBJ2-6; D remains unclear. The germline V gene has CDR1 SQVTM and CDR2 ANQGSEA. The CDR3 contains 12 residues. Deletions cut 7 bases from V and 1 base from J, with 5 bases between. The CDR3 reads CSAHSGANVLTF. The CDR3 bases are TGCAGCGCCCATTCTGGGGCCAACGTCCTGACTTTC.

The CDR3 is CASSDGREDEKLFF. CDR3 DNA sequence: TGTGCCAGCAGTGATGGCAGGGAGGATGAAAAACTGTTTTTT. The chain carries TRBV6-1 and TRBJ1-4; a possible D gene is TRBD1 (5 bases). The CDR3 has 14 amino acids. In germline, CDR1 is MNHNS, CDR2 SASEGT. With 3 bases removed from V and 6 bases from J, the gap between germline ends came to 11 bases.

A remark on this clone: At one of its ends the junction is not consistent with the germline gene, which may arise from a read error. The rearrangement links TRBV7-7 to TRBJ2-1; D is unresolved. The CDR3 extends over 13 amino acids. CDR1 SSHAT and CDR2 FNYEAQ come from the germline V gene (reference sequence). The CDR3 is CASSRSSYNEQFF. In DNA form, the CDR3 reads TGTGCTAGCAGCCGTAGCTCCTACAATGAGCAGTTCTTC.